This record covers a single TCR beta chain. This clonotype was detected a few times. The target of this receptor is not known. Per-base qualities were not stored, and no clone one base away is much larger. This specimen's treatment or condition label, interpreted: live attenuated yellow fever vaccine strain. At each blood-draw timepoint, two biological replicates of bulk PBMCs were obtained. PBMCs were isolated from peripheral blood using a standard Ficoll-Paque protocol. TriZol was used to extract RNA from bulk PBMCs, CD4 and CD8 fractions, and dextramer-positive and dextramer-negative fractions. Trimming removed 1 base from V and 5 bases from J; the gene matches leave 9 bases unexplained. From the germline V gene (reference sequence), CDR1 is LGHDT and CDR2 is YNNKEL. The CDR3 spans 16 residues, from the cysteine through the phenylalanine. The DNA shown is the 48-base CDR3, in frame from base 1. TCR cDNA was synthesized by 5'RACE template switching, through which a universal primer site and unique molecular identifiers were introduced. cDNA synthesis was primed from both the TCR alpha and TCR beta constant segments. Library amplification involved two PCR steps, and the second step added sample barcodes and sequencing adapters. Sequencing of libraries was performed on Illumina HiSeq 2500 (2x100 bp) or NovaSeq (2x150 bp). The paper's processing steps were these. MIGEC was used to demultiplex reads and collapse the reads into UMI consensus sequences, and MiXCR was used for V(D)J alignment. Vaccine-responding clonotypes were identified with edgeR using replicate PBMC samples, with FDR below 0.01 and a log2 fold change above 5 up to day 15 being required. CD4 or CD8 identity was assigned to each bulk clonotype according to whether the clonotype was present at higher abundance in the sequenced CD4 repertoire or the sequenced CD8 repertoire. The raw public data were reprocessed by TCRdb itself: fastp quality trimming at Q25, MiXCR clonotype calling, in-frame beta chains only. Identical CDR3 protein sequences are pooled into one entry, listed with their most common genes and DNA. The V and J calls were not made by the authors but by TCRdb's processing. For this sample there are hundreds of thousands of distinct CDR3 sequences; about 19% appear just once. About 13% of the sample lies in the top ten.

The sample belongs to a study of T cells after yellow fever vaccination (dated by TCRdb to about 2019). Broadly, across the study: The SMART-Seq v4 Ultra Low Input RNA kit was used to prepare libraries from fractions with low cell numbers. Two healthy male donors made up the cohort, one aged 18 to 29 years and the other aged 30 to 40 years. Blood samples were taken at several timepoints before and after primary and secondary immunization, and bulk PBMC replicates and cell subsets were isolated. Bulk TCR alpha and beta repertoires were sequenced longitudinally to track T-cell clones before and after primary and booster YFV17D yellow fever vaccination.

Paper-wide results and their limitations: Computational filtering was needed because FACS-sorted repertoires could contain abundant contaminating clonotypes from the bulk population. The study included only two donors, which limits how far the findings can be generalized. A small share of clonotypes was detected in both CD4 and CD8 compartments, with the overlap likely arising from convergent recombination. The secondary T-cell response was found to be weaker but faster than the primary response, with a peak reached on day 5 rather than on day 15. Most clones expanded after primary vaccination were re-detected after the booster (96% of CD4 and roughly 85% of CD8), suggesting broad memory maintenance.

The clonotype originates from a man aged 30-40 years who received the YFV17D yellow fever vaccine. The V gene is TRBV3-1 and the J gene is TRBJ2-5; 8 central nucleotides agree with TRBD2. Here the sequenced sample was PBMCs, taken 15 days after the yellow fever booster vaccination. The CDR3 reads CASSQAAGGALETQYF. The nucleotide sequence reads TGTGCCAGCAGCCAAGCCGCCGGGGGGGCGCTTGAGACCCAGTACTTC.